This TCR beta chain was sequenced for a study of OX40 agonist ivuxolimab in advanced cancers. Turning to the overall study: Ivuxolimab, which targeted the costimulatory receptor OX40 (CD134), was an agonistic, fully human IgG2 monoclonal antibody. Intravenous ivuxolimab was administered to patients every 2 weeks at six dose levels: 0.01, 0.1, 0.3, 1.5, 3 and 10 mg/kg. The monotherapy dose-escalation portion (N ≈ 57 patients) of the phase I ivuxolimab trial is reported in the paper. Partial responses were achieved by three dose-escalation patients, of whom one had hepatocellular carcinoma and two had cutaneous melanoma. Among the roughly 52 dose-escalation patients, around 20 had hepatocellular carcinoma, some 15 melanoma, 9 renal cell carcinoma and 9 head and neck cancer. Peripheral TCRbeta sequencing aimed to test whether ivuxolimab altered TCR sequence diversity and caused clonal T-cell expansion. Patients were allowed to have had prior anti-PD-1, anti-PD-L1 or anti-CTLA-4 therapy, and approximately 40% of the dose-escalation patients had been treated with checkpoint inhibitors. In the dose-escalation cohort, 82.7% of patients were male, and the mean age was approximately 64 years, with a range of about 23 to 85.

For sequencing of the TCRbeta CDR3 region, genomic DNA was extracted from the sorted cells. The immunoSEQ Assay was used to sequence the TCRbeta CDR3 regions. TCRdb took over this immuneACCESS table, retaining in-frame rearrangements with V and J assigned. Such tables are incomplete; in checked studies, under half of the missing clones stem from an unresolved V gene, and the remainder is unexplained. The sample has 39,000 or so clones on record, 87% of them singletons. The ten largest clonotypes hold about a third of the sample. Patients with a history of autoimmune disease or receiving systemic immunosuppression were excluded from the trial. Peripheral blood for TCR sequencing was collected from all dose cohorts at baseline, on cycle 4 day 1, and on cycle 7 day 1. The samples were taken from a phase I, first-in-human, multicenter, open-label dose-escalation trial of ivuxolimab. The trial enrolled adults with locally advanced or metastatic head and neck squamous cell, hepatocellular, melanoma or renal cell carcinoma. CD4+ and CD8+ T cells were sorted separately from peripheral blood before TCR sequencing.

At the junction V is shortened by 0 bases and J by 1 base, with 10 bases in between. The CDR3 contains 15 residues, cysteine and phenylalanine counted. The entry retains the CDR3 DNA only, 45 bases that are in frame from base 1. CDR1 SGHKS and CDR2 YYEKEE are derived from the germline V gene (reference sequence). Results and caveats for the whole study, not just this receptor: Low levels of normalized T-cell clonal expansion were also shown by some nonresponding patients. Clonal expansion of both CD4+ and CD8+ blood T cells was observed from baseline to week 6 at doses 0.1 to 3.0 mg/kg. After ivuxolimab, expanded clones were on average more numerous among CD8+ T cells than among CD4+ T cells. Which antigens the clonally expanded peripheral T cells were specific for was not determined. In the 0.1-3.0 mg/kg groups, partial responders had among the lowest normalized peripheral clonal expansion, particularly in CD8+ T cells.

With regard to this clone: The specificity of this receptor is unknown. Base qualities are missing; no much larger clone stands one base away.

This receptor was obtained from an adult with an advanced solid tumor such as melanoma, head and neck, liver or kidney cancer. Sequencing used CD4+ or CD8+ T cells sorted from blood, obtained in a trial of the OX40 agonist ivuxolimab. The V and J segments used are TRBV5-5 and TRBJ1-1; a weak D assignment points to TRBD1 (6 bases agree). The CDR3 is CASSLAWGQNTEAFF. The nucleotide sequence is TGTGCCAGCAGCTTGGCTTGGGGACAGAACACTGAAGCTTTCTTT.